These 4 T cell receptor beta chains came from one sample sequenced in a study of cytomegalovirus exposure and HLA in healthy donors (dated by TCRdb to 2015 to 2018). The library was built by means of the immunoSEQ multiplex PCR assay. For the multiplex PCR, a mixture combining 60 forward primers for TCR Vbeta segments and 13 reverse primers for TCR Jbeta segments was used. The clones in this table, taken by TCRdb from immuneACCESS, are in-frame only. Not every clone is retained; where verified, under half of the shortfall comes from an unresolved V gene, and the cause of the rest is unknown. Present in this sample are some 220,000 clones, 70% to 85% of which were seen just once. Of the sample, approximately 0.62% falls within the top ten clones. Sequencing was carried out using PBMCs. The receptor set was obtained from a woman aged 40 to 49 in good health and CMV-seronegative.

V and J are TRBV5-1 and TRBJ2-3; 8 bases match TRBD1. Germline V gene data show CDR1 as SGHRS and CDR2 as YFSETQ. Germline trimming cut 0 bases from V and 0 bases from J; bases unmatched to any gene: 3. This CDR3 spans 16 amino acids. Here the CDR3 DNA reads TGCGCCAGCAGCTTGGCCCGGGACAGGAGCACAGATACGCAGTATTTT. Protein: CASSLARDRSTDTQYF.

This chain connects TRBV6-1 to TRBJ2-7, with a tentative D call TRBD1 (6 bases). The CDR3 length is 14 residues. V shed 3 bases and J shed 4 bases, with 13 bases lying between them. CDR1 MNHNS and CDR2 SASEGT come from the germline V gene. In DNA form, the CDR3 reads TGTGCCAGCAGTGAGACACAGGGCCCGTACGAGCAGTACTTC. Its translation: CASSETQGPYEQYF.

J is TRBJ1-6 and V is TRBV9; D is unclear. This CDR3 is built from 15 residues. Looked up from germline, CDR1 is SGDLS and CDR2 is YYNGEE. Trimming shortened V by 0 bases and J by 4 bases, and 8 bases separated the two germline ends. This CDR3 reads CASSVGAGYNSPLHF. The CDR3 nucleotides are TGTGCCAGCAGCGTAGGGGCAGGATATAATTCACCCCTCCACTTT.

V is TRBV2 and J is TRBJ1-2; D might be TRBD1 (6 bases). The CDR3 covers 16 residues. Germline-derived CDR1 and CDR2 are SNHLY and FYNNEI. Trimming removed 4 bases at V and 0 bases at J, with 15 bases between. The CDR3 is CASSGGGLEANYGYTF. CDR3 nucleotides: TGTGCCAGCAGTGGTGGGGGCCTTGAAGCTAACTATGGCTACACCTTC.